This TCR beta chain was captured in a study of T cells in Graves' hyperthyroidism and ophthalmopathy. This CDR3 region has 14 residues. CDR1 MNHEY and CDR2 SMNVEV come from the germline V gene (reference sequence). The V gene lost 3 bases and the J gene lost 6 bases, with 14 bases spanning the gap. Researchers amplified the TCR beta CDR3 regions from RNA transcripts. When the TCR CDR3 underwent first-round RT-PCR, the HTBI primer set was used. Each CDR3 protein gets one entry after TCRdb re-called the multiplex PCR reads with MiXCR. The table lists fewer than 600,000 distinct CDR3 sequences, 12% to 15% of them singletons, with 14% in the top ten. For Graves' hyperthyroidism to be stable, ophthalmopathy could not progress within 18 months. This clonotype has a count of ten or more.

This TCR derives from a woman aged 35 to 49 with Graves' hyperthyroidism. The sample comprised blood. J is TRBJ1-1 and V is TRBV27, with D tentatively TRBD1 (5 bases). DNA for the CDR3: TGTGCCAGCAGTTTCAGAGCCAGAGGGGCTGAAGCTTTCTTT. Residues: CASSFRARGAEAFF.